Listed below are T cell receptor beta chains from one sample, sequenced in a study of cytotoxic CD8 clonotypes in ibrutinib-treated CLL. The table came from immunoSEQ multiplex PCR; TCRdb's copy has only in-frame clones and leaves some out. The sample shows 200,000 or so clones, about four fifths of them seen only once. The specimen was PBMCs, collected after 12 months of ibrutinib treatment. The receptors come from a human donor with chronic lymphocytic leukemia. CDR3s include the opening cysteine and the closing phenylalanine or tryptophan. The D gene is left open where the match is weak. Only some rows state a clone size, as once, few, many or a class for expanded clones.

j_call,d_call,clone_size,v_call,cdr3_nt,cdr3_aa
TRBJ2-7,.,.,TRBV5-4,TGTGCCAGCAGCCCTACAGGGATCAACGAGCAGTACTTC,CASSPTGINEQYF
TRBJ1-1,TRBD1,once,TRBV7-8,TGTGCCAGCAGCCCATTTAGGGGGCGGACTGAAGCTTTCTTT,CASSPFRGRTEAFF
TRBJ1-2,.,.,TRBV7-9,TGTGCCAGCAGCCCCGGGACTCCGGGCTACACCTTC,CASSPGTPGYTF
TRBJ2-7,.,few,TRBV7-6,TGTGCCAGCAGCTTAAGAGACGCTAGTTACGAGCAGTACTTC,CASSLRDASYEQYF
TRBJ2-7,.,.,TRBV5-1,TGCGCCAGCAGCTTTCTCCCAGGACCCTCCTACGAGCAGTACTTC,CASSFLPGPSYEQYF
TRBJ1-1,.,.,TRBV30,TGTGCCTGGAGTGTAGAGTGGGACACTGAAGCTTTCTTT,CAWSVEWDTEAFF
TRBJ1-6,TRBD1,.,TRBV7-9,TGTGCCAGCAGCTTTAGGACAGGAACTACCTATAATTCACCCCTCCACTTT,CASSFRTGTTYNSPLHF
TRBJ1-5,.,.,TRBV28,TGTGCCAGCAGTTTAGCGATGACTAGCAATCAGCCCCAGCATTTT,CASSLAMTSNQPQHF
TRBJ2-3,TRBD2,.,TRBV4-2,TGTGCCAGCAGCATAAGTGGCGGGAGACGGGGAGTGGATACGCAGTATTTT,CASSISGGRRGVDTQYF
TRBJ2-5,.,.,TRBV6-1,TGTGCCAGCAGCCTCGGCCAGTACCAAGAGACCCAGTACTTC,CASSLGQYQETQYF
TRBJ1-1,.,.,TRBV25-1,TGTGCCAGCAGTGAATATAAGGGGGGGCCCGGGAACACTGAAGCTTTCTTT,CASSEYKGGPGNTEAFF
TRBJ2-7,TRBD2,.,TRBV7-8,TGTGCCAGCAGCTTAGACGGGACTAGCGCTTTTTACGAGCAGTACTTC,CASSLDGTSAFYEQYF
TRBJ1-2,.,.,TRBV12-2,TGTGCAACCCCGCAAGACCCCTACAGGGCGGACGACTATGGCTACACCTTC,CATPQDPYRADDYGYTF
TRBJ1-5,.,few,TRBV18,TGTGCCAGCTCCACCGTGGGGGGCAATCAGCCCCAGCATTTT,CASSTVGGNQPQHF
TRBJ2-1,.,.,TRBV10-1,TGCGCCAGCAGTGAGTATGACCAGGGCCTGAATGAGCAGTTCTTC,CASSEYDQGLNEQFF
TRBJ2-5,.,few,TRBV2,TGTGCCAGCAGGAGAGACGCAAAATCAGGAGAGACCCAGTACTTC,CASRRDAKSGETQYF
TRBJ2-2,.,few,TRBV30,TGTGCCTGGGCCCTAACCGGGACAAGTTACACCGGGGAGCTGTTTTTT,CAWALTGTSYTGELFF
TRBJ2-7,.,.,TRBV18,TGTGCCAACTCACCCGCGGCCGCCTACGAGCAGTACTTC,CANSPAAAYEQYF
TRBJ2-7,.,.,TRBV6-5,TGTGCCAGCAGCTGGGGACGGGCTCCCTCCTACGAGCAGTACTTC,CASSWGRAPSYEQYF